These 15 T cell receptor beta chains share one sample of origin, sequenced in a study of shared clonotypes between healthy human individuals. Selected positively for CCR7 and CD45RO-negative, naive CD8 cells excluded terminally differentiated effector memory CD45RA+ cells. The protocol was immunoSEQ multiplex PCR, while the TCRdb copy is restricted to in-frame clones and leaves out a portion. The data show a few million clones, roughly 93% seen once. Sequenced: naive CD8+ T cells from PBMCs. These receptor sequences come from a man aged 18 to 30 in good health. Some clones in this sample may be carry-over from other donors' samples.

In DNA, the CDR3 is TGCGCCAGCAGCCAAGTTGCGGGAGGGCCTTACGAGCAGTACTTC. Its translation: CASSQVAGGPYEQYF. The chain uses TRBV4-1 and TRBJ2-7; 9 nucleotides agree with TRBD2. Unmatched junction bases numbered 5, after V lost 1 base and J lost 4 bases. The CDR3 covers 15 residues. Germline V gene sequence: CDR1 MGHRA, CDR2 YSYEKL.

The V call is TRBV7-9, the J call TRBJ2-7; 7 nucleotides line up with TRBD2. Germline V gene sequence: CDR1 SEHNR, CDR2 FQNEAQ (reference sequence). V trimming: 2 bases; J trimming: 2 bases; junction bases outside the gene matches: 6. The CDR3 sequence is 15 residues long. As DNA, the CDR3 is TGTGCCAGCAGCTTACCGGCTAGCGGAGCCTACGAGCAGTACTTC. As protein: CASSLPASGAYEQYF.

The V and J genes are TRBV25-1 and TRBJ2-1; D unclear. Between the trimmed V and J ends, which lost 0 bases and 5 bases, there was a span of 11 bases. CDR1 is MGHDK and CDR2 is SYGVNS in the germline V gene. The CDR3 loop spans 15 amino acids. The CDR3 DNA reads as TGTGCCAGCAGTGAATATCAACAGCTCGACAATGAGCAGTTCTTC. Translating it yields CASSEYQQLDNEQFF.

The chain couples TRBV6-6 to TRBJ2-7; no firm D call. The CDR3 spans 14 residues. CDR1 and CDR2 from the germline V gene are MNHNY and SVGAGI (reference sequence). V was clipped by 5 bases and J by 0 bases, with 11 bases between them. The CDR3 spells CASSITRSSYEQYF. CDR3 coding DNA: TGTGCCAGCAGTATAACCAGGAGCTCCTACGAGCAGTACTTC.

The gene calls are TRBV28 and TRBJ1-5; TRBD1 might be the D (5 bases). The length of the CDR3 is 16 residues. Trimming cost V 2 bases and J 4 bases, with 15 bases left between them. From germline, CDR1 is MDHEN and CDR2 SYDVKM. This chain's CDR3 is CASSLGGPSYNQPQHF. CDR3 nucleotides: TGTGCCAGCAGTTTAGGGGGACCTTCCTATAATCAGCCCCAGCATTTT.

The genes are TRBV28 and TRBJ2-2; perhaps TRBD1 as D (7 bases). In germline, CDR1 is MDHEN, CDR2 SYDVKM. Trimming stripped 5 bases from V and 14 bases from J, with 24 bases between. The CDR3 has 15 amino acids. This CDR3 reads CASSGSDRDSVDLFF. The CDR3 bases are TGTGCCAGCAGTGGGTCCGACAGGGACTCTGTGGATCTGTTTTTT.

V usage is TRBV7-9 and J usage is TRBJ1-2; TRBD1 agrees at 7 bases. Trimming removed 11 bases from V and 4 bases from J; junction bases left unmatched: 10. Germline CDR1 SEHNR, CDR2 FQNEAQ (reference sequence). The CDR3 loop spans 13 amino acids. DNA of the CDR3: TGTGCCGCAGACAGGGTACGAGCCTATGGCTACACCTTC. Its translation: CAADRVRAYGYTF.

The gene calls are TRBV30 and TRBJ1-2, with TRBD1 as a possible D gene (5 bases). V lost 0 bases to trimming and J lost 6 bases, with 11 bases between them. Germline loops: CDR1 GTSNPN, CDR2 SVGIG (reference sequence). The CDR3 covers 13 residues. For the CDR3, the DNA is TGTGCCTGGAGTGTACCCTGGGGGAATGGCTACACCTTC. Its translation: CAWSVPWGNGYTF.

The chain employs TRBV28 and TRBJ2-7; 10 bases fit TRBD2. V shed 6 bases and J 6 bases; nucleotides not matched to a gene: 2. The CDR3 has 12 residues. The V gene's germline CDR1 is MDHEN and CDR2 SYDVKM. CDR3 nucleotide sequence: TGTGCCAGCAGCCTAGCGGGGGCCGAGCAGTACTTC. This codes for CASSLAGAEQYF.

About this clone: This sequence may be a read error, since a much larger clone differs from it by one base. Other DNA sequences in this specimen translate into the identical CDR3. CDR3 sequence reads: CASSSDYGYTF. The CDR3 nucleotides read TGTGCCAGCAGCTCAGACTATGGCTACACCTTC. The chain is built from TRBV7-8 and TRBJ1-2; D is uncertain. Germline V gene lookup returns CDR1 SGHVS and CDR2 FQNEAQ. The CDR3 runs to 11 residues. Trimming shortened V by 4 bases and J by 3 bases, and 3 bases separated the two germline ends.

V is TRBV4-2 and J is TRBJ2-1; no definite D call. V was cut by 3 bases and J by 8 bases, with 8 bases left in between. The CDR3 spans 12 residues. From germline, CDR1 is LGHNA and CDR2 YNFKEQ. CDR3 nucleotides: TGTGCCAGCAGCCACGCAGGCGATGAGCAGTTCTTC. This gives the protein CASSHAGDEQFF.

The chain has TRBV9 and TRBJ2-2, with no clear D. The CDR3 runs 14 residues. V was cut by 0 bases and J by 6 bases, with 9 bases left in between. Germline values: CDR1 SGDLS, CDR2 YYNGEE. CDR3 amino acids: CASSVGASSGELFF. CDR3 DNA: TGTGCCAGCAGCGTAGGGGCTAGTTCCGGGGAGCTGTTTTTT.

This chain uses TRBV27 with TRBJ1-1, with D maybe TRBD1 (6 bases). V lost 2 bases to trimming and J lost 5 bases, with 18 bases between them. CDR1 is MNHEY, CDR2 SMNVEV, per germline (reference sequence). The CDR3 is 16 amino acids. The CDR3 coding sequence is TGTGCCAGCAGTTTACAGGTTGCAGGGGTTTATACTGAAGCTTTCTTT. This encodes CASSLQVAGVYTEAFF.

J is TRBJ2-1 and V is TRBV11-2, with D uncertain. Per germline, CDR1 SGHAT and CDR2 FQNNGV. V was clipped by 4 bases and J by 8 bases, with 15 bases between them. The CDR3 extends over 14 amino acids. CDR3 in amino acids: CASSSRGPADEQFF. Written as DNA, the CDR3 is TGTGCCAGCAGCTCCCGCGGCCCCGCGGATGAGCAGTTCTTC.

For this clone: This CDR3 is also generated by other DNA sequences in the sample. The chain is built from TRBV27 and TRBJ2-7, with D possibly TRBD2 on 6 matching bases. Between the trimmed V and J ends, which lost 7 bases and 2 bases, there was a span of 15 bases. CDR1 is MNHEY and CDR2 is SMNVEV in the germline V gene (reference sequence). There are 14 residues in the CDR3. The CDR3 DNA reads as TGTGCCAGCAACCCCACGGGAGCCACCTACGAGCAGTACTTC. Encoded protein: CASNPTGATYEQYF.